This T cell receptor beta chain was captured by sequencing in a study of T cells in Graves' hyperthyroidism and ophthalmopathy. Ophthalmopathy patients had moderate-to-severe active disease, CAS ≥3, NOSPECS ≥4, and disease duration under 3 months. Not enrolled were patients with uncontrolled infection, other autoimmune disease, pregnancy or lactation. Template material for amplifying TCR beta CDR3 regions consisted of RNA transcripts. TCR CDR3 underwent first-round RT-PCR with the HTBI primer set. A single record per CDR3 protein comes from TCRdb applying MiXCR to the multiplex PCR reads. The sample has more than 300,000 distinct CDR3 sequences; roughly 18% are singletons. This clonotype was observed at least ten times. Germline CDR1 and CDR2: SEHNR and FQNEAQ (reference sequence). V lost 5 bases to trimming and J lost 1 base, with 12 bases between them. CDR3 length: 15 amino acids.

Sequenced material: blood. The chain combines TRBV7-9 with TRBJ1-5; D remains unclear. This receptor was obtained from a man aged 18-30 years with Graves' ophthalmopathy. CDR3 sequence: CASSPGLGSNQPQHF. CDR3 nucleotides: TGTGCCAGCAGCCCTGGCCTTGGGAGCAATCAGCCCCAGCATTTT.